Listed below are T cell receptor beta chains from one sample, sequenced in a study of blood T cell repertoires in COVID-19. The repertoire was sequenced with immunoSEQ multiplex PCR; TCRdb's copy has only in-frame clones and lacks some. Found here are about 180,000 clones, 80% to 90% of them singletons; the top ten hold approximately 2%. Sequencing was performed on peripheral blood. Source of these receptors: a man aged 18 to 29 who had recovered from COVID-19. The CDR3 runs from the conserved cysteine through the conserved F or W. Each record gives: D gene, J gene, V gene, clone size, CDR3 protein. A D gene is named only where the DNA matches it firmly. The listing skips clone size in some rows; elsewhere it reads once, few, many or a size class.

-	TRBJ2-2	TRBV3-1/TRBV3-2	-	CASSQDPGNGELFF
-	TRBJ1-5	TRBV19	-	CASSILTGKLDQPQHF
TRBD1	TRBJ2-2	TRBV27	-	CASSPYRGRGGELFF
-	TRBJ1-5	TRBV4-3	-	CASSQGAGSNQPQHF
TRBD1	TRBJ1-1	TRBV19	-	CASSYGDRGNTEAFF
-	TRBJ1-3	TRBV18	-	CASSLSLGNTIYF
-	TRBJ2-1	TRBV7-2	-	CASSFSGTYNEQFF
TRBD1	TRBJ1-1	TRBV20-1	-	CATGFEVEAFF
TRBD2	TRBJ2-1	TRBV7-2	-	CASSPTSGSYNEQFF
TRBD1	TRBJ1-5	TRBV6-2/TRBV6-3	-	CASSYGLGQGGNQPQHF
-	TRBJ2-7	TRBV28	-	CASSLKLPTYEQYF
-	TRBJ2-1	TRBV5-1	once	CASSLAPGQTYNEQFF
-	TRBJ2-7	TRBV14	-	CASSQGQLYEQYF
TRBD1	TRBJ1-1	TRBV28	-	CASSSPRQGDTEAFF
TRBD1	TRBJ2-7	TRBV7-2	-	CASSQTGMGSYEQYF
TRBD1	TRBJ2-7	TRBV7-9	-	CASSSGTGPLEQYF
-	TRBJ2-7	TRBV5-1	-	CASSGQGPTYEQYF
-	TRBJ2-7	TRBV5-1	-	CASSPGSAYEQYF
-	TRBJ2-7	TRBV10-2	-	CASNQGSYEQYF
-	TRBJ2-1	TRBV7-2	-	CASSPRVGGGPNEQFF
-	TRBJ2-7	TRBV12-3/TRBV12-4	-	CASSGYASHEQYF
-	TRBJ1-1	TRBV10-3	-	CAINPNENTEAFF
-	TRBJ2-1	TRBV19	-	CASSTGGPGSYNEQFF
TRBD1	TRBJ1-2	TRBV27	-	CASSRDRSNYGYTF
TRBD1	TRBJ1-2	TRBV4-3	-	CASSQGQGYLSNYGYTF
-	TRBJ2-1	TRBV28	-	CASSGGLHGYNEQFF
TRBD2	TRBJ2-3	TRBV6-5	-	CASSRLGTSRDTQYF
-	TRBJ1-4	TRBV2	-	CASSEIVNEKLFF
TRBD1	TRBJ2-3	TRBV7-2	-	CASSLAYLGQGADTQYF
TRBD2	TRBJ2-1	TRBV5-4	-	CASSLRVGTSLNEQFF
-	TRBJ1-6	TRBV2	-	CASSGTERNSPLHF
-	TRBJ1-1	TRBV28	-	CASRQTADRQAFF
-	TRBJ2-7	TRBV12-5	-	CASGPPRTRSLSEQYF
TRBD1	TRBJ1-1	TRBV14	few	CASSLAGGWTEAFF
TRBD1	TRBJ1-6	TRBV13	-	CASSLSHRGGVDSPLHF
TRBD1	TRBJ1-4	TRBV7-2	-	CASSLGRDRGLRNEKLFF
TRBD1	TRBJ1-4	TRBV7-9	-	CASSFDRVNEKLFF
TRBD1	TRBJ2-7	TRBV6-2/TRBV6-3	-	CASSSGTGGYEQYF
TRBD1	TRBJ1-6	TRBV7-9	-	CASSLGTGHNSPLHF
TRBD2	TRBJ2-1	TRBV11-2	-	CASSAASGSYSYNEQFF
-	TRBJ2-7	TRBV5-6	-	CASSFGEYEQYF
TRBD2	TRBJ2-5	TRBV5-1	-	CASSLPAGGGETQYF